The 27 T cell receptor beta chains below come from one sample, sequenced in a study of technical replicates of blood from several donors. Clones were sequenced by immunoSEQ multiplex PCR, and TCRdb holds only the in-frame ones, with some missing. The sample shows 75,000 to 100,000 clones, 95% to 97% of them seen only once. The sample was T cells isolated from PBMCs. These receptors all stem from a human donor in good health.

The chain couples TRBV6-4 to TRBJ2-7; TRBD1 aligns across 8 bases. V shed 4 bases and J 6 bases; nucleotides not matched to a gene: 8. The CDR3 runs to 14 residues. The germline CDR1 and CDR2 sequences are MRHNA and SNTAGT. The CDR3 bases are TGTGCCAGCAGTGTAGAGGCAGGGGGCCCCGAGCAGTACTTC. This codes for CASSVEAGGPEQYF.

CDR3 sequence: CSVGSGPRFF. CDR3 DNA sequence: TGCAGTGTAGGGAGCGGTCCCCGGTTCTTC. The J gene is TRBJ2-1, the V gene TRBV20-1; TRBD2 might be the D (5 bases). This CDR3 is built from 10 residues. V was shortened by 7 bases and J by 15 bases, with 16 bases between the two germline ends. Germline V CDR1 and CDR2: DFQATT, SNEGSKA (reference sequence).

The chain employs TRBV10-3 and TRBJ2-7, with 9 bases lining up with TRBD1. The ends lost 10 bases at V and 3 bases at J; junction bases unmatched: 4. This CDR3 is 12 amino acids long. Germline assignment: CDR1 ENHRY and CDR2 SYGVKD. CDR3 nucleotide sequence: TGTGCCAGCGGGGACAGGGACTACGAGCAGTACTTC. Translation: CASGDRDYEQYF.

The chain uses TRBV14 and TRBJ1-1; D not resolved. Germline CDR1 SGHDN, CDR2 FVKESK. Trimming took off 5 bases at V and 0 bases at J, with 7 bases between the two ends. The CDR3 has 13 residues. CDR3 protein: CASSTQLNTEAFF. CDR3 in DNA: TGTGCCAGCAGCACACAGCTGAACACTGAAGCTTTCTTT.

The chain recombines TRBV15 with TRBJ2-5, with a possible D match to TRBD1 (6 bases). V gave up 2 bases and J gave up 8 bases, with 18 bases separating them. This CDR3 is 15 amino acids long. CDR1 LNHNV and CDR2 YYDKDF come from the germline V gene (reference sequence). Written as DNA, the CDR3 is TGTGCCACCAGCAGACCGTCGACAGGCTGGTTAACCCAGTACTTC. Protein sequence: CATSRPSTGWLTQYF.

The CDR3 DNA is TGTGCCAGCAGCCTACAGGCGGAGACCCAGTACTTC. Translation gives CASSLQAETQYF. The V call is TRBV6-6, the J call TRBJ2-5; TRBD1 is a possible D gene (5 bases). CDR1 and CDR2 from the germline V gene are MNHNY and SVGAGI (reference sequence). V was clipped by 6 bases and J by 5 bases, with 10 bases between them. The CDR3 spans 12 residues.

The chain has TRBV11-1 and TRBJ2-1; the match to TRBD2 covers 8 bases. With V trimmed by 1 base and J by 3 bases, 5 bases remained unmatched. Germline V lookup: CDR1 SGHAT, CDR2 FQDESV (reference sequence). This CDR3 is built from 16 residues. The CDR3 loop is CASSLDAGGFYNEQFF. The CDR3 DNA reads as TGTGCCAGCAGCTTAGACGCGGGAGGATTCTACAATGAGCAGTTCTTC.

The rearrangement joins TRBV28 to TRBJ2-7; 8 nucleotides agree with TRBD1. After removal of 7 bases from V and 4 bases from J, the junction contained 12 bases not matched to a gene. This CDR3 comprises 15 residues. In germline, CDR1 is MDHEN, CDR2 SYDVKM. The CDR3 DNA reads as TGTGCCAGCAATCGAGCAGTGACAGGGGATTACGAGCAGTACTTC. Its translation is CASNRAVTGDYEQYF.

DNA of the CDR3: TGTGCCAGTAGAGATCATAGCGGGGCAAGAGAGACCCAGTACTTC. It codes for CASRDHSGARETQYF. The chain uses TRBV19 and TRBJ2-5; 8 bases line up with TRBD2. Unmatched junction bases numbered 10, after V lost 6 bases and J lost 4 bases. This CDR3 is 15 amino acids long. From germline, CDR1 is LNHDA and CDR2 SQIVND (reference sequence).

The chain couples TRBV6-5 to TRBJ1-2; D gene uncertain. Trimming removed 6 bases at V and 8 bases at J, with 16 bases between. Germline-derived CDR1 and CDR2 are MNHEY and SVGAGI. This CDR3 is built from 13 residues. The CDR3 sequence is CASREDSVRGYTF. In DNA, the CDR3 is TGTGCCAGCAGGGAGGACTCAGTAAGGGGCTACACCTTC.

The chain couples TRBV7-9 to TRBJ2-7, with a tentative D call TRBD1 (5 bases). The CDR3 loop spans 17 amino acids. Trimming took off 5 bases at V and 0 bases at J, with 20 bases between the two ends. Germline loops: CDR1 SEHNR, CDR2 FQNEAQ (reference sequence). For the CDR3, the DNA is TGTGCCAGCAGCGATCCTTTCGAGACAGCGAGCTCCTACGAGCAGTACTTC. This encodes CASSDPFETASSYEQYF.

This chain connects TRBV30 to TRBJ2-7; 10 bases are a match to TRBD2. Trimming at V came to 4 bases and at J to 7 bases, leaving 13 bases not matched to a gene. The V gene's germline CDR1 is GTSNPN and CDR2 SVGIG (reference sequence). There are 15 residues in the CDR3. The CDR3 reads CAWTFPLAGAQEQYF. The CDR3 DNA follows: TGTGCCTGGACGTTCCCCCTAGCGGGAGCGCAAGAGCAGTACTTC.

In this sample, this clone turned up once. This chain connects TRBV11-2 to TRBJ2-1; 11 positions agree with TRBD2. CDR1 SGHAT and CDR2 FQNNGV come from the germline V gene. The CDR3 has 13 amino acids. V was clipped by 6 bases and J by 10 bases; unmatched bases: 5. The CDR3 coding sequence is TGTGCCAGCAGGACTAGCGGGATAAACGAGCAGTTCTTC. Protein sequence: CASRTSGINEQFF.

The V and J genes are TRBV7-3 and TRBJ1-1; 7 nucleotides match TRBD1. Looked up from germline, CDR1 is SGHTA and CDR2 is FQGTGA. This CDR3 is built from 17 residues. V lost 4 bases to trimming and J lost 5 bases; unmatched junction nucleotides: 16. The CDR3 DNA reads as TGTGCCAGCAGCTCCACCGAACGACGGTCAGGGGGTACTGAAGCTTTCTTT. Residues: CASSSTERRSGGTEAFF.

The chain is built from TRBV7-9 and TRBJ2-1, with 10 bases matching TRBD2. V lost 3 bases, J lost 6 bases, and 11 bases stayed unmatched. Germline V CDR1 and CDR2: SEHNR, FQNEAQ (reference sequence). This CDR3 contains 17 residues. CDR3 region: CASSLVSLAGGANEQFF. The CDR3 DNA reads as TGTGCCAGCAGCTTGGTGAGTTTAGCGGGAGGTGCCAATGAGCAGTTCTTC.

V usage is TRBV14 and J usage is TRBJ2-1; D remains ambiguous. CDR1 and CDR2 from the germline V gene are SGHDN and FVKESK. This CDR3 is built from 14 residues. Trimming took 1 base from V and 6 from J, leaving 10 bases between them. In DNA form, the CDR3 reads TGTGCCAGCAGCCAAGTGCCCACTCTCAATGAGCAGTTCTTC. It encodes CASSQVPTLNEQFF.

The gene calls are TRBV5-4 and TRBJ1-5; maybe TRBD1 (6 bases). CDR1 is SGHNT, CDR2 YYREEE, per germline (reference sequence). The CDR3 loop spans 20 amino acids. Trimming pared 4 bases from V and 0 bases from J, leaving 26 bases between. CDR3: CASSKGAGVRSSHSNQPQHF. The CDR3 region has the DNA TGTGCCAGCAGCAAAGGGGCAGGGGTCCGTTCCTCTCATAGCAATCAGCCCCAGCATTTT.

V usage is TRBV7-7 and J usage is TRBJ1-3, with D possibly TRBD1 on 5 matching bases. The V end was cut by 6 bases, the J end by 3 bases, with 12 bases between. This CDR3 contains 14 residues. Germline CDR1 is SSHAT and CDR2 is FNYEAQ (reference sequence). The CDR3 loop reads CASSQTGDGNTIYF. CDR3 bases: TGTGCCAGCAGTCAAACAGGCGATGGAAACACCATATATTTT.

The chain combines TRBV5-6 with TRBJ2-7; the match to TRBD1 covers 9 bases. This CDR3 has 15 amino acids. With 0 bases clipped from V and 3 bases from J, the junction kept 4 bases outside the gene matches. Germline CDR1 reads SGHDT; CDR2 reads YYEEEE. CDR3 amino acids: CASSLAGTGIYEQYF. The CDR3 DNA reads as TGTGCCAGCAGCTTGGCCGGGACAGGGATCTACGAGCAGTACTTC.

The sample holds one count of this clone. The rearrangement links TRBV27 to TRBJ1-2, with TRBD1 matching 7 bases. The CDR3 runs 18 residues. Germline V lookup: CDR1 MNHEY, CDR2 SMNVEV (reference sequence). Trimming removed 6 bases from V and 8 bases from J; junction bases left unmatched: 24. CDR3 in DNA: TGTGCCAGCAGCCTGACTCCAATAAAGGGGGCGCTCGAAGGCGGCTACACCTTC. Its translation: CASSLTPIKGALEGGYTF.

The V and J genes are TRBV6-5 and TRBJ2-1, with 8 bases that match TRBD2. This CDR3 has 15 amino acids. Germline V gives CDR1 MNHEY, CDR2 SVGAGI. The trim removed 5 bases at V and 8 bases at J, leaving 11 bases unmatched. This CDR3 reads CASSTREVNRYEQFF. In nucleotides, the CDR3 is TGTGCCAGCAGTACGCGGGAGGTAAATAGATATGAGCAGTTCTTC.

The chain combines TRBV4-1 with TRBJ2-1, with D possibly being TRBD2 (5 bases). The CDR3 sequence is 16 residues long. V was cut by 1 base and J by 2 bases, with 12 bases left in between. Germline V gene sequence: CDR1 MGHRA, CDR2 YSYEKL. The CDR3 sequence is CASSQVGSVTYNEQFF. In DNA, the CDR3 is TGCGCCAGCAGCCAAGTTGGTAGCGTAACCTACAATGAGCAGTTCTTC.

The V and J genes are TRBV19 and TRBJ1-2, with D possibly TRBD1 on 5 matching bases. Germline CDR1 is LNHDA and CDR2 is SQIVND (reference sequence). This CDR3 has 17 residues. The V end lost 1 base, the J end lost 7 bases, and 22 bases lay between the germline ends. CDR3: CASSIALTQGASSGYTF. The CDR3 DNA is TGTGCCAGTAGTATAGCCCTAACGCAGGGCGCAAGTTCTGGCTACACCTTC.

The rearrangement joins TRBV9 to TRBJ2-5, with TRBD2 identical over 7 bases. Trimming at V came to 1 base and at J to 1 base, leaving 13 bases not matched to a gene. Per the germline V gene, CDR1 is SGDLS and CDR2 is YYNGEE. The CDR3 loop spans 18 amino acids. The CDR3 coding sequence is TGTGCCAGCAGCGTACTACCTCTTCGGGGGGAGGGCCAAGAGACCCAGTACTTC. Amino acid sequence: CASSVLPLRGEGQETQYF.

The chain carries TRBV5-8 and TRBJ1-2; 7 nucleotides align to TRBD1. Per the germline V gene, CDR1 is SGHTS and CDR2 is YDEGEE. CDR3 size: 14 residues. V lost 2 bases, J lost 8 bases, and 9 bases stayed unmatched. The DNA for the CDR3 is TGTGCCAGCAGCTTATATCTAGGGGGCAGAGGCTACACCTTC. Protein sequence: CASSLYLGGRGYTF.

The genes are TRBV30 and TRBJ2-2, with 7 bases lining up with TRBD1. The trim removed 3 bases at V and 5 bases at J, leaving 6 bases unmatched. The germline gives CDR1 GTSNPN, CDR2 SVGIG (reference sequence). The CDR3 length is 14 residues. The CDR3 here is CAWSGDSWTGELFF. DNA for the CDR3: TGTGCCTGGAGCGGGGACAGTTGGACCGGGGAGCTGTTTTTT.

This clone was detected a few times. The chain combines TRBV4-2 with TRBJ1-1, with D hard to call. Germline V CDR1 and CDR2: LGHNA, YNFKEQ. The CDR3 covers 16 residues. With 4 bases removed from V and 5 bases from J, the gap between germline ends came to 20 bases. The CDR3 protein is CASSPRNEGLMTEAFF. The CDR3 DNA reads TGTGCCAGCAGCCCCCGAAATGAGGGTTTGATGACTGAAGCTTTCTTT.